These 13 T cell receptor beta chains were all obtained from the same sample, sequenced in a study of OX40 agonist ivuxolimab in advanced cancers. Method: immunoSEQ multiplex PCR; TCRdb's copy keeps in-frame clones and lacks some. Among approximately 90,000 clones listed, nearly 90% were seen once. The sample consisted of CD4+ or CD8+ T cells sorted from blood, taken in a trial of the OX40 agonist ivuxolimab. Receptor source: an adult with an advanced solid tumor such as melanoma, head and neck, liver or kidney cancer.

The chain links TRBV9 to TRBJ2-5; 8 nucleotides match TRBD2. V shed 0 bases, J shed 1 base, and the junction held 5 bases outside the gene matches. Germline assignment: CDR1 SGDLS and CDR2 YYNGEE. The CDR3 extends over 16 amino acids. The CDR3 nucleotides are TGTGCCAGCAGCGTAGGAATTAGCGGGACCCAAGAGACCCAGTACTTC. This translates into CASSVGISGTQETQYF.

The chain joins TRBV5-1 to TRBJ1-3; D is perhaps TRBD1 (6 bases). V was cut by 4 bases and J by 4 bases, with 12 bases left in between. This CDR3 is 14 amino acids long. Germline lookup yields CDR1 SGHRS and CDR2 YFSETQ. CDR3 protein: CASSHEGDGNTIYF. Written as DNA, the CDR3 is TGCGCCAGCAGCCACGAGGGGGACGGAAACACCATATATTTT.

The rearrangement uses TRBV15 and TRBJ2-2, with 10 bases aligning to TRBD1. This CDR3 is built from 18 residues. V lost 0 bases, J lost 2 bases, and 6 bases stayed unmatched. In germline, CDR1 is LNHNV, CDR2 YYDKDF (reference sequence). The CDR3 coding sequence is TGTGCCACCAGCAGAGATCGGTCGACAGGGGGCAACACCGGGGAGCTGTTTTTT. It specifies CATSRDRSTGGNTGELFF.

The chain uses TRBV23-1 and TRBJ1-5, with 8 bases fitting TRBD1. TRBV23-1 is annotated as an ORF whose role is uncertain. The CDR3 extends over 16 amino acids. Losses at the gene ends were 3 bases for V and 1 base for J; bases not matched to a gene: 5. The CDR3 here is CASSQFTGGSNQPQHF. The CDR3 DNA reads as TGCGCCAGCAGTCAGTTTACAGGGGGGAGCAATCAGCCCCAGCATTTT.

This clone was counted a few times. J is TRBJ1-5 and V is TRBV10-3, with a possible D match to TRBD1 (6 bases). Germline-derived CDR1 and CDR2 are ENHRY and SYGVKD. Trimming took off 6 bases at V and 2 bases at J, with 11 bases between the two ends. The CDR3 has 14 residues. The CDR3 DNA follows: TGTGCCATCAGGTCCGGGACACGCAATCAGCCCCAGCATTTT. Amino acids: CAIRSGTRNQPQHF.

The rearrangement joins TRBV28 to TRBJ2-6; TRBD1 aligns across 7 bases. There are 15 residues in the CDR3. J was trimmed by 0 bases and V by 6 bases; bases with no gene match: 2. Germline values: CDR1 MDHEN, CDR2 SYDVKM. In DNA form, the CDR3 reads TGTGCCAGCAGACGGACAGGCTCTGGGGCCAACGTCCTGACTTTC. Protein sequence: CASRRTGSGANVLTF.

The genes are TRBV9 and TRBJ2-1; D is perhaps TRBD1 (6 bases). The germline V gene encodes CDR1 SGDLS and CDR2 YYNGEE. Trimming took off 4 bases at V and 2 bases at J, with 16 bases between the two ends. The CDR3 is 16 amino acids. The CDR3 DNA is TGTGCCAGCAGCCCTTCCGCGACAGGCCCCTACAATGAGCAGTTCTTC. Translating it yields CASSPSATGPYNEQFF.

The chain is built from TRBV2 and TRBJ1-6; unclear D gene. From germline, CDR1 is SNHLY and CDR2 FYNNEI. The CDR3 has 15 residues. Trimming shortened V by 6 bases and J by 7 bases, and 16 bases separated the two germline ends. The CDR3 nucleotides are TGTGCCAGCAGCGCAACAGACTCAATAAATTCACCCCTCCACTTT. Its translation: CASSATDSINSPLHF.

The rearrangement joins TRBV30 to TRBJ2-5; TRBD2 aligns across 7 bases. Per germline, CDR1 GTSNPN and CDR2 SVGIG (reference sequence). The CDR3 spans 12 residues. The V and J ends lost 1 base and 7 bases, in that order; junction bases with no gene match: 3. This CDR3 is CAWSGGGGTQYF. The CDR3 DNA reads as TGTGCCTGGAGTGGGGGGGGAGGGACCCAGTACTTC.

The CDR3 nucleotides are TGTGCCAGCAGCGCGGGACAGGTTCCCTCTGGAAACACCATATATTTT. Protein sequence: CASSAGQVPSGNTIYF. The rearrangement joins TRBV9 to TRBJ1-3; 8 nucleotides match TRBD1. Germline V lookup: CDR1 SGDLS, CDR2 YYNGEE. The CDR3 is 16 residues long. Unmatched junction bases numbered 5, after V lost 3 bases and J lost 0 bases.

The genes are TRBV6-1 and TRBJ2-5; D perhaps matches TRBD1 (6 bases). Trimming shortened V by 4 bases and J by 5 bases, and 11 bases separated the two germline ends. The CDR3 is 13 amino acids. Germline V gene lookup returns CDR1 MNHNS and CDR2 SASEGT. As DNA, the CDR3 is TGTGCCAGCAGTGTTACAGGGCTGGAGACCCAGTACTTC. Amino acids: CASSVTGLETQYF.

The V and J genes are TRBV10-3 and TRBJ1-1, with 9 bases lining up with TRBD1. After removal of 6 bases from V and 4 bases from J, the junction contained 3 bases not matched to a gene. The CDR3 runs 13 residues. Looked up from germline, CDR1 is ENHRY and CDR2 is SYGVKD. The CDR3 DNA is TGTGCCATCAGCACGGACAGGGGCACTGAAGCTTTCTTT. Translation: CAISTDRGTEAFF.

This clone has a single count. J is TRBJ2-7 and V is TRBV10-3; D is ambiguous. Per the germline V gene, CDR1 is ENHRY and CDR2 is SYGVKD. The CDR3 is 14 residues long. The V and J ends lost 0 bases and 2 bases respectively, with 8 bases between them. The CDR3 here is CAISESAGPYEQYF. CDR3 nucleotides: TGTGCCATCAGTGAGTCTGCAGGACCCTACGAGCAGTACTTC.